These T cell receptor beta chains were read from a single sample in a study of vaccination and CD4 T cells after COVID-19. TCRdb reprocessed the PCR reads via MiXCR and lists one record per CDR3 protein. The sample records approximately 26,000 distinct CDR3 sequences, roughly 40% being singletons. Their antigens are not known. What was sequenced was CD4+ T cells from blood, cultured in vitro. The source is a human donor who had recovered from COVID-19. The CDR3 runs from the conserved cysteine through the conserved F or W. D genes are given only for firm matches. Clone sizes are given selectively: once, few, many, or a class where the clone is expanded.

d_call: TRBD1; clone_size: .; j_call: TRBJ2-2; v_call: TRBV5-4; cdr3_aa: CASSLEGQGLNTGELFF; cdr3_nt: TGTGCCAGCAGCTTGGAGGGACAGGGATTGAACACCGGGGAGCTGTTTTTT
d_call: .; clone_size: .; j_call: TRBJ2-3; v_call: TRBV7-2; cdr3_aa: CASSWSGGSTDTQYF; cdr3_nt: TGTGCCAGCAGCTGGAGCGGAGGGAGCACAGATACGCAGTATTTT
d_call: .; clone_size: .; j_call: TRBJ1-1; v_call: TRBV6-2/TRBV6-3; cdr3_aa: CASSHRPGGNTEAFF; cdr3_nt: TGTGCCAGCAGTCACCGACCGGGAGGGAACACTGAAGCTTTCTTT
d_call: TRBD1; clone_size: .; j_call: TRBJ2-5; v_call: TRBV7-2; cdr3_aa: CASSLRTAQGGTQYF; cdr3_nt: TGTGCCAGCAGCCTAAGGACAGCACAGGGGGGGACCCAGTACTTC
d_call: TRBD2; clone_size: few; j_call: TRBJ2-1; v_call: TRBV27; cdr3_aa: CASSRRLAGGNEQFF; cdr3_nt: TGTGCCAGCAGCCGAAGGCTAGCGGGGGGCAATGAGCAGTTCTTC
d_call: .; clone_size: .; j_call: TRBJ1-5; v_call: TRBV6-1; cdr3_aa: CASSEPRAAQPQHF; cdr3_nt: TGTGCCAGCAGTGAACCCAGGGCGGCTCAGCCCCAGCATTTT
d_call: .; clone_size: once; j_call: TRBJ2-5; v_call: TRBV2; cdr3_aa: CASKQGMVGETQYF; cdr3_nt: TGTGCCAGTAAACAGGGAATGGTGGGGGAGACCCAGTACTTC
d_call: TRBD1; clone_size: few; j_call: TRBJ2-5; v_call: TRBV7-7; cdr3_aa: CASSWSTGAKGETQYF; cdr3_nt: TGTGCTAGCAGCTGGTCGACAGGGGCAAAGGGAGAGACCCAGTACTTC
d_call: TRBD1; clone_size: once; j_call: TRBJ2-6; v_call: TRBV19; cdr3_aa: CASRPQGPGANVLTF; cdr3_nt: TGTGCCAGTAGACCACAGGGGCCCGGGGCCAACGTCCTGACTTTC
d_call: TRBD2; clone_size: few; j_call: TRBJ2-7; v_call: TRBV20-1; cdr3_aa: CSAGTSVFYEQYF; cdr3_nt: TGCAGTGCTGGGACTAGCGTGTTCTACGAGCAGTACTTC
d_call: .; clone_size: .; j_call: TRBJ2-2; v_call: TRBV12-3/TRBV12-4; cdr3_aa: CASSRTEVGELFF; cdr3_nt: TGTGCCAGCTCCAGGACTGAGGTCGGGGAGCTGTTTTTT
d_call: TRBD1; clone_size: .; j_call: TRBJ1-2; v_call: TRBV20-1; cdr3_aa: CSARDSPGYGYTF; cdr3_nt: TGCAGTGCTCGGGACAGCCCAGGGTATGGCTACACCTTC
d_call: .; clone_size: once; j_call: TRBJ2-1; v_call: TRBV20-1; cdr3_aa: CSASKTADNEQFF; cdr3_nt: TGCAGTGCTAGTAAGACAGCCGACAATGAGCAGTTCTTC
d_call: .; clone_size: .; j_call: TRBJ2-7; v_call: TRBV5-4; cdr3_aa: CASSREQSSYEQYF; cdr3_nt: TGTGCCAGCAGCAGAGAACAGAGCTCCTACGAGCAGTACTTC